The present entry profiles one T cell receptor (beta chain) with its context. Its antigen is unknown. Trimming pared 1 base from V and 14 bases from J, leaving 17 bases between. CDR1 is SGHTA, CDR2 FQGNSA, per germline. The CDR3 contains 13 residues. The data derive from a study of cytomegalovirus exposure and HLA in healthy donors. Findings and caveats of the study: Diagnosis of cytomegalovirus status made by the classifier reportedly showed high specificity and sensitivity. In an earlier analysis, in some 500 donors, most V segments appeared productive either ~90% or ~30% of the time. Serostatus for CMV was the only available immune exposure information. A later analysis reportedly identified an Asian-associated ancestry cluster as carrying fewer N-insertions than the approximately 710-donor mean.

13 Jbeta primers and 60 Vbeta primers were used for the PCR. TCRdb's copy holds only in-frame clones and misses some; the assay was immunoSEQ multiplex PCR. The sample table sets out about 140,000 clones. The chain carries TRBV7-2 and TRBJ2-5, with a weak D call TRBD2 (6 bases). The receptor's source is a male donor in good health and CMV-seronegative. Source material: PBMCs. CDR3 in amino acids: CASSLGGLLNLYF. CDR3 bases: TGTGCCAGCAGCTTAGGGGGACTCCTGAATCTCTACTTC.